The source of this T cell receptor (beta chain) is a study of control samples from healthy donors and cancer patients. Data came from immunoSEQ multiplex PCR; TCRdb stores just in-frame clones and leaves some out. This repertoire shows some 150,000 clones, just under 95% found once; its top ten account for 12% to 15%. Material: PBMCs. The sequence was collected from a man between 60 and 75 years old with colorectal cancer.

This chain's CDR3 is CASLRRQNTEAFF. The CDR3 DNA reads as TGTGCCAGCCTAAGACGGCAGAACACTGAAGCTTTCTTT. This chain connects TRBV2 to TRBJ1-1; no firm D call. V lost 8 bases and J lost 1, with 11 bases in between. This CDR3 is built from 13 residues. Germline V lookup: CDR1 SNHLY, CDR2 FYNNEI.